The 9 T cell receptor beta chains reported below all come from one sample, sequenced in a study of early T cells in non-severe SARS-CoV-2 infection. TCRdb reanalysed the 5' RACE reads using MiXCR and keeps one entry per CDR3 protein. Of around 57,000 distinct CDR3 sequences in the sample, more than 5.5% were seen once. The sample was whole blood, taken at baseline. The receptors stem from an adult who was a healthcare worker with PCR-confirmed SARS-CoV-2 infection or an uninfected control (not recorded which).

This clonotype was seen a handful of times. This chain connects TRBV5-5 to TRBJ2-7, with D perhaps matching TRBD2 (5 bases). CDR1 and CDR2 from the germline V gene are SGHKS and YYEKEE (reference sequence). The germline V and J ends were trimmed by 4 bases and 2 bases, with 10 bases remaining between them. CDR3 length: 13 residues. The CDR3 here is CASSTSGTYEQYF. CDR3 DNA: TGTGCCAGCAGCACTAGTGGGACCTACGAGCAGTACTTC. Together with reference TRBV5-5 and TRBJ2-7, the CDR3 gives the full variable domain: DAGVTQSPTHLIKTRGQQVTLRCSPISGHKSVSWYQQVLGQGPQFIFQYYEKEERGRGNFPDRFSARQFPNYSSELNVNALLLGDSALYLCASSTSGTYEQYFGPGTRLTVT.

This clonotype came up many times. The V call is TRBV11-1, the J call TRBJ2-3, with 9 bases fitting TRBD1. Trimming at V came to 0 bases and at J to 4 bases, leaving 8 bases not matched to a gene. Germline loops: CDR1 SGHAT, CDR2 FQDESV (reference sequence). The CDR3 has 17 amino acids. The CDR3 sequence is CASSLASLGQGPDTQYF. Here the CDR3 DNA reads TGTGCCAGCAGCTTAGCTTCTTTGGGACAGGGACCAGATACGCAGTATTTT.

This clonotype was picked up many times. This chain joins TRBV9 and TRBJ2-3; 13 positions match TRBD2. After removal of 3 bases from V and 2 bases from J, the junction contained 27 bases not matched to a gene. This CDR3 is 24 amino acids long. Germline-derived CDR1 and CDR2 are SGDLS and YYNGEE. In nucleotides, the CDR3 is TGTGCCAGCAGCGCCGGCCCCTTAAGGACTAGCGGGAGCGGGATAAGTCGGGTCACAGATACGCAGTATTTT. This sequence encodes CASSAGPLRTSGSGISRVTDTQYF.

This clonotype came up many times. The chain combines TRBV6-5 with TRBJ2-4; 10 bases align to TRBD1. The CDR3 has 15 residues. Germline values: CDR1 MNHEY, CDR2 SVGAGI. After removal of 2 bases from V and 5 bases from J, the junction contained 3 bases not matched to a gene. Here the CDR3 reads CASSYDRGPENIQYF. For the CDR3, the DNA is TGTGCCAGCAGTTACGACAGGGGGCCGGAAAACATTCAGTACTTC.

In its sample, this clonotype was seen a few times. In nucleotides, the CDR3 is TGCGCCAGCAGCCAAGGATCAGGGGCCTGGGGGACTAATGAAAAACTGTTTTTT. It encodes CASSQGSGAWGTNEKLFF. The rearrangement joins TRBV4-1 to TRBJ1-4; a possible D gene is TRBD1 (6 bases). Germline V gene lookup returns CDR1 MGHRA and CDR2 YSYEKL. CDR3 size: 18 residues. Trimming removed 1 base from V and 2 bases from J, with 17 bases in between.

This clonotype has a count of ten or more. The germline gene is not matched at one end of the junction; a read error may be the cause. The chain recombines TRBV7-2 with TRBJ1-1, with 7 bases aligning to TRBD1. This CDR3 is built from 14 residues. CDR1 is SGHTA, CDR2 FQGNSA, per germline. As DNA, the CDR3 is TGTGCCAGCAGATTAGCAGGGGGGGAGACTGAAGCTTTCTTT. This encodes CASRLAGGETEAFF.

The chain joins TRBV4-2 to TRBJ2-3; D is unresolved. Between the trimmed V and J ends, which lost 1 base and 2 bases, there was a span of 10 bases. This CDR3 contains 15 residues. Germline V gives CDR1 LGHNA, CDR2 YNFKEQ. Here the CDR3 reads CASSQVKALTDTQYF. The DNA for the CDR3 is TGTGCCAGCAGCCAAGTTAAGGCCCTCACAGATACGCAGTATTTT.

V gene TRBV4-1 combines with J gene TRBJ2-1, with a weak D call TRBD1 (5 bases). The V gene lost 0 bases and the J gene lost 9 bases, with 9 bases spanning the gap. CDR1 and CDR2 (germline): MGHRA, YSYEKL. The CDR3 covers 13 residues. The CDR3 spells CASSQEIGAEQFF. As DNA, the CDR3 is TGCGCCAGCAGCCAAGAGATTGGGGCTGAGCAGTTCTTC.

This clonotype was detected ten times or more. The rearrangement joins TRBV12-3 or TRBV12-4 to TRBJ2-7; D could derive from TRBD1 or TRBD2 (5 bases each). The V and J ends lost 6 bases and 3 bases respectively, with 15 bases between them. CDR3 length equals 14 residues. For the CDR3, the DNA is TGTGCCAGCAGCCACCGGGACCGACTCTACGAGCAGTACTTC. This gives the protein CASSHRDRLYEQYF.